This T cell receptor (beta chain) was obtained from a study of T cells expressing NK-cell markers. The overall study: Repertoire data for TCR beta were derived from sorted T cells (CD3+CD56+NKG2C+, CD3+CD56+NKG2C- and CD3+CD56-NKG2C+). Whole-study results and caveats: Roughly six of the donors carried dominant NKG2C+ clonotypes that took up 1.0-7.0% of their CD8+ T cells.

The CDR3 has 14 amino acids. 5'RACE template switching with UMIs generated TCR beta cDNA. TCRdb reworked the 5' RACE reads into one entry per CDR3 protein, no DNA. The sample table sets out fewer than 400,000 distinct CDR3 sequences. Remarks on this clonotype: Its antigen is currently unknown.

The chain joins TRBV12-3 or TRBV12-4 to TRBJ1-6; no DNA is available, so the TRBD1 call from TCRdb remains unchecked. The source is a woman in her fifties or sixties in good health. Sequencing was done on a sample of blood T cells: a sorted CD56 or NKG2C T cell subset, CD4+ or CD8+ T cells, or bulk PBMC T cells (not recorded which). CDR3 sequence: CASIPSGGHSPLHF.